This T cell receptor beta chain was retrieved from a study of human T cells and chemical hapten exposure. TCRdb ran MiXCR on the RACE reads and lists one entry per CDR3 protein. The sample holds under 60,000 distinct CDR3 sequences; 9.5% to 10% are singletons and the top ten take roughly 9%. Time point reported: pre-sensitization, week 0. Treatment reported: therapeutic diphenylcyclopropenone sensitization with weekly scalp DPC. It was from unfractionated whole blood that total RNA was extracted. About this clonotype itself: No antigen is known for it.

CDR3 length equals 16 residues. Germline lookup yields CDR1 MGHRA and CDR2 YSYEKL. J gave up 6 bases and V 1 base, and 7 bases lay outside the gene matches. Whole-study findings and limits: With regard to DPC sensitization, TCRs above 1 in 1000 frequency did not change. A positive correlation with patch test score was found for PT1 expanded TCR counts. Large CDR3 similarity clusters arose significantly more often from expanded TCRs than from controls.

The chain links TRBV4-1 to TRBJ2-5, with 11 bases lining up with TRBD1. This clonotype originated in a woman between 25 and 40 years old with alopecia areata. Some clones in this sample may be carry-over from other donors' samples. The sample consisted of whole blood, taken in connection with sensitization to the hapten diphenylcyclopropenone (DPC). CDR3 sequence reads: CASSQGRTGGEKTQYF. DNA of the CDR3: TGCGCCAGCAGCCAAGGACGGACAGGGGGCGAAAAGACCCAGTACTTC.